This TCR beta chain originates from a study of blood T cell repertoires in COVID-19 (dated by TCRdb to the early 2020s). About the investigation overall: The collaborator samples originated in the United States, Italy and Spain and spanned the acute and convalescent phases of COVID-19. Where available, HLA class I and class II types were obtained from metadata supplied by the sample provider rather than from assay-based typing. The repertoires were released in a freely available public database meant as a resource for research on the immune response to SARS-CoV-2. The samples were drawn from two sources: the first 160 participants of the ongoing ImmuneRACE study, and 1,000 to 1,500 subjects contributed by 6 global collaborators. The material from the prospective study consisted of cDNA or gDNA derived from T cells, B-cell-depleted T cells, or PBMCs. Nearly every sample came with metadata listing a de-identified subject ID, COVID-19 status, age in years and sex. Deeply sampled blood TCRbeta repertoires from subjects exposed to, actively infected with, or recovered from COVID-19 were included in the dataset. Broader findings and caveats from the paper: The amount of clinical and demographic metadata varied by source and participant and was provided uncurated.

About this clone: No cognate antigen has been identified for it. Base qualities are not recorded, but no much larger clone differs from it by a single base.

The junction shows trimming of 3 bases on V and 6 bases on J, and the gene matches do not reach 4 bases of it. Including cysteine and phenylalanine, the CDR3 has 13 amino acids. The sequence is cut down to CDR3 DNA, 39 bases in frame from base 1. Reading the germline V gene (reference sequence) gives CDR1 LNHDA and CDR2 SQIVND. Participants in the prospective study were aged roughly 18 to 100 years, lived in under 30 United States geographic areas, and enrolled through a virtual design. To assign participants to cohorts, the prospective study relied on clinical history that participants themselves reported in a screening survey and a study questionnaire. Each participant in the prospective study had whole blood, serum and a nasopharyngeal or oropharyngeal swab collected by mobile phlebotomists. Prospective study participants could optionally give additional blood draws and questionnaires over an approximately 2-month period. Before DNA extraction, prospective study blood samples were shipped either frozen or at room temperature.

The immunoSEQ Assay, a bias-controlled multiplex PCR, was used to amplify TCRbeta CDR3 regions from genomic DNA. Per the authors' processing: The number of nucleated cells in each sample was estimated from the amplification of reference gene primers within the assay. To quantify the absolute abundance of each unique TCRbeta CDR3 rearrangement, sequence reads were collapsed and filtered. Productive Simpson clonality was computed per sample as the square root of Simpson's diversity index over productive rearrangements. TCRdb provides this immuneACCESS table in a form limited to in-frame rearrangements. Some clones are lacking; in checked studies, under half of them reflect an unresolved V gene, and why the rest are absent is not known. V, J and clone size were drawn from that table, and D and trimming were deduced from the DNA. For this sample there are roughly 280,000 clones; more than 80% appear just once. The ten top clones hold 4.1% of the sample.

Source material: PBMCs or T cells enriched from blood (not recorded which). The V and J genes are TRBV19 and TRBJ1-1, with 7 middle bases fitting TRBD1. This receptor was identified in a woman aged 25 to 45 with acute COVID-19. The nucleotide sequence reads as follows: TGTGCCAGTAGTATTGGGACAGCAGCTGAAGCTTTCTTT. It specifies CASSIGTAAEAFF.